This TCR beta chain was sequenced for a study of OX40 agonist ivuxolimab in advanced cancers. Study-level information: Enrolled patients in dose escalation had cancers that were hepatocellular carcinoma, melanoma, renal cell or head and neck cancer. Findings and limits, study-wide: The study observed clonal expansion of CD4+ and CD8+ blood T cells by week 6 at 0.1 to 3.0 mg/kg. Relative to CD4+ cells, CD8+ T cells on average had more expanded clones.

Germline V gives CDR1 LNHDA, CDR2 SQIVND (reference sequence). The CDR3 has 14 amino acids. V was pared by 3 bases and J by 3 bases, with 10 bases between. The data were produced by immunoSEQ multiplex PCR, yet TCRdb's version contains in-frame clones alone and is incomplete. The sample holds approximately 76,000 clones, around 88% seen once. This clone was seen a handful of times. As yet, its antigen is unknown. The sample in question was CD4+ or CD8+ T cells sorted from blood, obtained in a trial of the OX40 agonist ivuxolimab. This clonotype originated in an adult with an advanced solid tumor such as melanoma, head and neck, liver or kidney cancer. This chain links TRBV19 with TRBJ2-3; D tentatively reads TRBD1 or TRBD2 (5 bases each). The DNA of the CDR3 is TGTGCCAGTAGTATTCAGGGAGCAACAGATACGCAGTATTTT. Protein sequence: CASSIQGATDTQYF.